This T cell receptor (beta chain) appears in the sequencing data of a study of T-cell memory formation after mild COVID-19. Constant-segment primers were used for 5'RACE, and the resulting TCR alpha and TCR beta cDNA libraries carried sample barcodes and UMIs. TCRdb reanalysed the 5' RACE reads using MiXCR and keeps one entry per CDR3 protein. The table shows a few hundred thousand distinct CDR3 sequences, with about a sixth occurring only once. Concerning this clonotype itself: Relative to the germline gene, one junction end is altered; a read error may explain this.

The CDR3 runs to 13 residues. What was sequenced was PBMCs or a T cell subset sorted from them (not recorded which). The TCR comes from a man between 18 and 29 years old who had mild COVID-19 (a few samples of this study predate the infection). Cell type and time point are not known. The gene calls are TRBV12-3 or TRBV12-4 and TRBJ2-2, with D perhaps matching TRBD2 (5 bases). The CDR3 coding sequence is TGTGCCAGCCGGACTCCGAACACCGGGGAGCTGTTATTT. This gives the protein CASRTPNTGELLF.